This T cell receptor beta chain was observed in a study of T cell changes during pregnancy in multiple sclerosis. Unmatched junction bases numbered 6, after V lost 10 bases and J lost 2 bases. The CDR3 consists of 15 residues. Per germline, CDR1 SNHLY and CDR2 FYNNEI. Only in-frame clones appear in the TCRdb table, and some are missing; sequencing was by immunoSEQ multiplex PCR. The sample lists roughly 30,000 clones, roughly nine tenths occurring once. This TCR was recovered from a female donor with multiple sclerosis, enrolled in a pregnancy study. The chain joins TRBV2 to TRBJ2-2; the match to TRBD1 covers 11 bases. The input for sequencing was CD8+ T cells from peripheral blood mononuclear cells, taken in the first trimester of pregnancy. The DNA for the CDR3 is TGTGCCAACCATCGGACAGGGGGCAACACCGGGGAGCTGTTTTTT. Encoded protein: CANHRTGGNTGELFF.